The 2 T cell receptor beta chains below come from one sample, sequenced in a study of cytomegalovirus exposure and HLA in healthy donors. Primers for the PCR totalled 60 Vbeta and 13 Jbeta. Sequencing used immunoSEQ multiplex PCR; TCRdb keeps in-frame clones, though not all of them. The data contain about 270,000 clones, approximately 70% of them singletons. Sequenced material: PBMCs. These receptors were taken from a female donor in good health and CMV-seronegative.

This clone has only a few counts. The CDR3 coding sequence is TGTGCCAGCAGTACCGACAGACCGAACACTGAAGCTTTCTTT. It translates to CASSTDRPNTEAFF. The chain has TRBV6-5 and TRBJ1-1; tentatively, D is TRBD1 (5 bases). V was trimmed by 5 bases and J by 1 base, leaving 11 bases between them. This CDR3 contains 14 residues. CDR1 and CDR2 from the germline V gene are MNHEY and SVGAGI.

The J gene is TRBJ2-1, the V gene TRBV19, with D tentatively TRBD2 (6 bases). V was cut by 5 bases and J by 0 bases, with 17 bases left in between. CDR1 and CDR2 from the germline V gene are LNHDA and SQIVND (reference sequence). This CDR3 contains 17 residues. The CDR3 region is CASSQEGPTLSYNEQFF. The CDR3 nucleotides read TGTGCCAGTAGTCAGGAGGGACCGACACTCTCCTACAATGAGCAGTTCTTC.